This is a list of T cell receptor beta chains from one sample in a study of blood T cell repertoires in COVID-19. Produced via immunoSEQ multiplex PCR; TCRdb's table is partial and in-frame only. Among some 48,000 clones listed, around 84% were seen once. Sequencing input: peripheral blood. The receptors derive from a human donor in a cohort sampled during active COVID-19. The CDR3 runs from the conserved cysteine through the conserved F or W. Fields, in order: D gene, V gene, clone size, J gene, CDR3 DNA, CDR3 protein. The D gene is left open where the match is weak. Clone sizes are given selectively: once, few, many, or a class where the clone is expanded.

NA	TRBV6-6	NA	TRBJ2-5	TGTGCCAGCAGTTACGGGACTTCCGAAGAGACCCAGTACTTC	CASSYGTSEETQYF
TRBD2	TRBV11-3	NA	TRBJ2-5	TGTGCCAGCAGCTCGGGAGCGGGGGTCCAAGAGACCCAGTACTTC	CASSSGAGVQETQYF
TRBD1	TRBV6-5	NA	TRBJ1-2	TGTGCCAGCACTGGGGGACAGGATGTCTATGGCTACACCTTC	CASTGGQDVYGYTF
TRBD1	TRBV4-1	NA	TRBJ1-6	TGCGCCAGCAGCCAAGAGGGACAGGGCGGAGGTTCACCCCTCCACTTT	CASSQEGQGGGSPLHF
NA	TRBV18	NA	TRBJ2-5	TGTGCCAGCTCACGGACAGCAGGCCAAGAGACCCAGTACTTC	CASSRTAGQETQYF
NA	TRBV6-5	NA	TRBJ1-6	TGTGCCAGCCAGGAGAAGGGGTCCTATAATTCACCCCTCCACTTT	CASQEKGSYNSPLHF
NA	TRBV20-1	NA	TRBJ2-7	TGCAGTGGACGGGGGGCAGGGGAGCAGTACTTC	CSGRGAGEQYF
NA	TRBV4-3	NA	TRBJ1-2	TGCGCCAGCAGCCAAGATCACCAGGGGCGTAGCTATGGCTACACCTTC	CASSQDHQGRSYGYTF
NA	TRBV5-4	NA	TRBJ1-1	TGTGCCAGCAGCTCCGCTGGTCTATTGTCCTCTGAAGCTTTCTTT	CASSSAGLLSSEAFF
TRBD1	TRBV19	NA	TRBJ1-5	TGTGCCAGTCGAGGAACCGACAGGGTGAATCAGCCCCAGCATTTT	CASRGTDRVNQPQHF
NA	TRBV6-6	NA	TRBJ2-1	TGTGCCAGCAGTCCGGACAGCCCGGCCGCCAATGAGCAGTTCTTC	CASSPDSPAANEQFF
NA	TRBV30	NA	TRBJ1-4	TGTGCCTGGACCTCGCGGGGCGGATCTAATGAAAAACTGTTTTTT	CAWTSRGGSNEKLFF
TRBD1	TRBV18	NA	TRBJ1-2	TGTGCCAGCTCATCATACCGGGACAGGGAGGAGGATGGAAGGGGCTACACCTTC	CASSSYRDREEDGRGYTF
TRBD1	TRBV5-1	NA	TRBJ1-2	TGCGCCAGCAGCTTAACAGGGGCTAACTATGGCTACACCTTC	CASSLTGANYGYTF
TRBD1	TRBV5-1	NA	TRBJ2-3	TGCGCCAGCAGCTATGGGACAGGGCTGGATACGCAGTATTTT	CASSYGTGLDTQYF
TRBD1	TRBV27	once	TRBJ2-7	TGTGCCAGCAGTTGGACAGGGGGCGGGTACGAGCAGTACTTC	CASSWTGGGYEQYF
TRBD1	TRBV24-1	NA	TRBJ2-2	TGTGCCACCAGTGATTCAGGGGGCGCGTCCGGGGAGCTGTTTTTT	CATSDSGGASGELFF
NA	TRBV3-1/TRBV3-2	NA	TRBJ2-4	TGTGCCAGCAGCCAAGCTGACACCGTTCTAGCCAAAAACATTCAGTACTTC	CASSQADTVLAKNIQYF
NA	TRBV5-4	NA	TRBJ2-1	TGTGCCAGCAGCTTGGGGGGCGCCAACAATGAGCAGTTCTTC	CASSLGGANNEQFF
NA	TRBV9	once	TRBJ2-7	TGTGCCAGCAGCCAGCAGGGGACCGGCGAGCAGTACTTC	CASSQQGTGEQYF
NA	TRBV4-1	NA	TRBJ1-4	TGCGCCAGCAGCCTCGCAGGGATTAATGAAAAACTGTTTTTT	CASSLAGINEKLFF
NA	TRBV4-2	NA	TRBJ1-4	TGTGCCAGCAGCCAAGAAAGTAACAGGGCAACTAATGAAAAACTGTTTTTT	CASSQESNRATNEKLFF
TRBD1	TRBV5-6	NA	TRBJ1-4	TGTGCCAGCAGCTGGGGACAGGGGGAGAAACTGTTTTTT	CASSWGQGEKLFF
NA	TRBV11-2	NA	TRBJ1-1	TGTGCCAGCAGCTATGCACAGAACACTGAAGCTTTCTTT	CASSYAQNTEAFF
NA	TRBV28	NA	TRBJ1-3	TGTGCCAGCAGTTCTGTCTCCGAGGGACACAACCTCGGAAACACCATATATTTT	CASSSVSEGHNLGNTIYF
TRBD2	TRBV4-1	once	TRBJ2-1	TGCGCCAGCAGCCAACCCGGGACTACCCAGTTCTTC	CASSQPGTTQFF
TRBD1	TRBV5-6	NA	TRBJ2-3	TGTGCCAGCAGCCGGATCGGGACAGAAACAGATACGCAGTATTTT	CASSRIGTETDTQYF
TRBD1	TRBV19	NA	TRBJ1-2	TGTGCCAGTAGTATAGGAGGGGGCAGTGGCTACACCTTC	CASSIGGGSGYTF
NA	TRBV18	NA	TRBJ1-5	TGTGCCAGCTCACCATCCGGGGCAGGGGAACAGCCCCAGCATTTT	CASSPSGAGEQPQHF
TRBD1	TRBV28	NA	TRBJ1-6	TGTGCCAGCAGTGTAGGGACAGGGGCTAATTCACCCCTCCACTTT	CASSVGTGANSPLHF
NA	TRBV20-1	NA	TRBJ2-3	TGCAGTGCTAGTAGATGGGTCGGGGGGCCGGATACGCAGTATTTT	CSASRWVGGPDTQYF
TRBD2	TRBV19	NA	TRBJ2-5	TGTGCCAGTAGGAAACAGCCGGGACTAGCGGGGGGAGAGACCCAGTACTTC	CASRKQPGLAGGETQYF
NA	TRBV2	NA	TRBJ1-2	TGTGCCAGCAGTGAAAAGGGGGTGGGAGGCTACACCTTC	CASSEKGVGGYTF
NA	TRBV9	NA	TRBJ2-3	TGTGCCAGCAGCGCCCTTCGAGGGGGGGCTGGGGATACGCAGTATTTT	CASSALRGGAGDTQYF
TRBD2	TRBV9	few	TRBJ2-3	TGTGCCAGCAACGGCGGGGGGACAGATACGCAGTATTTT	CASNGGGTDTQYF
NA	TRBV6-1	NA	TRBJ2-7	TGTGCCAGCAGTGAAGCGTGGGCGCCCGGCGAGCAGTACTTC	CASSEAWAPGEQYF
TRBD1	TRBV4-1	few	TRBJ1-1	TGCGCCAGCAGCCACCCTGACAGGGCGGGCACTGAAGCTTTCTTT	CASSHPDRAGTEAFF
TRBD2	TRBV15	NA	TRBJ2-4	TGTGCCACCAGCCCCCCAGCGGGGTCGGCCAAAAACATTCAGTACTTC	CATSPPAGSAKNIQYF
NA	TRBV6-5	few	TRBJ2-7	TGTGCCAGCAGTTACTCGGCAGGGCGCTACGAGCAGTACTTC	CASSYSAGRYEQYF
NA	TRBV29-1	NA	TRBJ1-2	TGCAGCGCAACTCCGGGCGACCAGGGAGGGTATGGCTACACCTTC	CSATPGDQGGYGYTF
TRBD1	TRBV27	NA	TRBJ2-3	TGTGCCAGCAGGGCCCGGGACAGAGTAGTGTTCGGGACAGATACGCAGTATTTT	CASRARDRVVFGTDTQYF
NA	TRBV28	once	TRBJ2-2	TGTGCCAGCAGTTTATCGGCAGGGGACGCCGGGGAGCTGTTTTTT	CASSLSAGDAGELFF
NA	TRBV27	NA	TRBJ1-1	TGTGCCAGCAGTTTAACGCCGGGCACTGAAGCTTTCTTT	CASSLTPGTEAFF
TRBD1	TRBV6-5	NA	TRBJ1-2	TGTGCCAGCAGTAAGACAGGGCTTGCTGGCTACACCTTC	CASSKTGLAGYTF
NA	TRBV28	NA	TRBJ1-2	TGTGCCAGCAGTTTAGGAGGGTTGCTTGGCTACACCTTC	CASSLGGLLGYTF
NA	TRBV4-3	NA	TRBJ2-7	TGCGCCAGCAGCCTTGGGGGGATTGGATCGGGCTACGAGCAGTACTTC	CASSLGGIGSGYEQYF
NA	TRBV5-1	few	TRBJ1-1	TGCGCCAGCAGCTCGGCAGGGAGGCGGACTGAAGCTTTCTTT	CASSSAGRRTEAFF
TRBD2	TRBV19	NA	TRBJ2-3	TGTGCCAGTAGATTAATAGCGGGGGGGCCCCCGTTTGGAGATACGCAGTATTTT	CASRLIAGGPPFGDTQYF
NA	TRBV28	NA	TRBJ1-2	TGTGCCAGCAGTTATGGCGGCTACACCTTC	CASSYGGYTF
NA	TRBV20-1	NA	TRBJ1-1	TGCAGTGCTAGAGTCAGAACCGAAGCTTTCTTT	CSARVRTEAFF
NA	TRBV12-3/TRBV12-4	NA	TRBJ2-5	TGTGCCAGCAGCCAGGCAGCAGAGACCCAGTACTTC	CASSQAAETQYF
NA	TRBV21-1	once	TRBJ2-1	TGTGCCAGCAGCAAAGGAACTAGCGGGGGGAGGTGTGGTGAGCAGTTCTTC	CASSKGTSGGRCGEQFF
NA	TRBV10-3	NA	TRBJ2-7	TGTGCCATCAGCGATACCAGGACAGCCTCCTACGAGCAGTACTTC	CAISDTRTASYEQYF
TRBD1	TRBV5-1	NA	TRBJ1-2	TGCGCCAGCAGCTTGGCCGGGACAGGGTTCTATGGCTACACCTTC	CASSLAGTGFYGYTF